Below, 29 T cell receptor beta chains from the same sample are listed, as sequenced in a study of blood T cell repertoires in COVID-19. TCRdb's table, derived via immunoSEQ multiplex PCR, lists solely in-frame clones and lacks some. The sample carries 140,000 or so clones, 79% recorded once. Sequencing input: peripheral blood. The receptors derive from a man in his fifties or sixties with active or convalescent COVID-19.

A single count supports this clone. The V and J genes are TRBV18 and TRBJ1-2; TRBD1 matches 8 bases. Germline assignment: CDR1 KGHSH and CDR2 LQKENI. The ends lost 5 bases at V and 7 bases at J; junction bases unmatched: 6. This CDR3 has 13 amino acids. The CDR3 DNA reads TGTGCCAGCTCAGAGACAGGGGCAGGTGGCTACACCTTC. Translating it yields CASSETGAGGYTF.

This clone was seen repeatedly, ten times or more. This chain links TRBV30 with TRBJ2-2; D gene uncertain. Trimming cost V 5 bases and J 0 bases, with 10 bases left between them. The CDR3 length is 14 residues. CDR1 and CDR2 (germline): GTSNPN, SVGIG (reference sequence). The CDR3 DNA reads TGTGCCTGGGCCCGGCTAGCGAACACCGGGGAGCTGTTTTTT. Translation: CAWARLANTGELFF.

The CDR3: CASSIGTGIQPQHF. The CDR3 coding sequence is TGTGCCAGCAGCATTGGGACAGGGATACAGCCCCAGCATTTT. This chain uses TRBV7-9 with TRBJ1-5; 9 bases map to TRBD1. Germline values: CDR1 SEHNR, CDR2 FQNEAQ (reference sequence). The V and J ends lost 5 bases and 7 bases, in that order; junction bases with no gene match: 6. The CDR3 has 14 residues.

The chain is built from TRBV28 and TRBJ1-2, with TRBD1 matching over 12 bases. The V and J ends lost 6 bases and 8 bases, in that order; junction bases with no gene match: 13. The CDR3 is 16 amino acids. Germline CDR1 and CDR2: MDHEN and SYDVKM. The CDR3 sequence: CASRQASGQGAQGYTF. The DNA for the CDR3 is TGTGCCAGCAGACAGGCGTCGGGACAGGGGGCCCAAGGCTACACCTTC.

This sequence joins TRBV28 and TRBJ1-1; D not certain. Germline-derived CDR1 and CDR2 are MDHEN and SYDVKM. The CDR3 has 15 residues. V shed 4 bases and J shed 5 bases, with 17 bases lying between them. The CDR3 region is CASSSSTALGTEAFF. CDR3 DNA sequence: TGTGCCAGCAGTTCATCTACGGCTCTCGGGACTGAAGCTTTCTTT. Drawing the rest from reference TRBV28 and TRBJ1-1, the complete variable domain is DVKVTQSSRYLVKRTGEKVFLECVQDMDHENMFWYRQDPGLGLRLIYFSYDVKMKEKGDIPEGYSVSREKKERFSLILESASTNQTSMYLCASSSSTALGTEAFFGQGTRLTVV.

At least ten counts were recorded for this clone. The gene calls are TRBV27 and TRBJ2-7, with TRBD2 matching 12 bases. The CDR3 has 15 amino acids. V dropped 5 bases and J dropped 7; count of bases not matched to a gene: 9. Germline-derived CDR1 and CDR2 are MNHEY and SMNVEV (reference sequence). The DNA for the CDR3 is TGTGCCAGCAGTCCAAGACTAGCGGGAGTAGGGGAGCAGTACTTC. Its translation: CASSPRLAGVGEQYF.

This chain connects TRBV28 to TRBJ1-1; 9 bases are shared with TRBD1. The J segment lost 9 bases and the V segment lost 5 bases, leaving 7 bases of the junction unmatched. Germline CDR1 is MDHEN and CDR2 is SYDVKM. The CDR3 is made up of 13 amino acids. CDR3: CASSGPGTGKAFF. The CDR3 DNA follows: TGTGCCAGCAGTGGGCCTGGGACAGGGAAAGCTTTCTTT.

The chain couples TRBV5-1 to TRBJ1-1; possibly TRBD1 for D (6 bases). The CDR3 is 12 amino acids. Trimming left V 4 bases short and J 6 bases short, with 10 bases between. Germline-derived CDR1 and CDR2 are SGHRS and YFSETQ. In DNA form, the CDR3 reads TGCGCCAGCAGCAACACAGGGTCTGAAGCTTTCTTT. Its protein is CASSNTGSEAFF.

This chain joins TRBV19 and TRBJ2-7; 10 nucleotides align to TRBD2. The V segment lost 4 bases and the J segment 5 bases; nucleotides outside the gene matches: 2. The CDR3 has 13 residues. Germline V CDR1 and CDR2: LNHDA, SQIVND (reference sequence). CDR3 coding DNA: TGTGCCAGTAGTACTAGCGGGAGACACGAGCAGTACTTC. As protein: CASSTSGRHEQYF.

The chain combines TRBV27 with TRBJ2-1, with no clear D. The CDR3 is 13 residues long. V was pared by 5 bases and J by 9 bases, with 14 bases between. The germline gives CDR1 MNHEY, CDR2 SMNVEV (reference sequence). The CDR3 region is CASSPTSEAEQFF. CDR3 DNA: TGTGCCAGCAGTCCTACCAGCGAGGCTGAGCAGTTCTTC.

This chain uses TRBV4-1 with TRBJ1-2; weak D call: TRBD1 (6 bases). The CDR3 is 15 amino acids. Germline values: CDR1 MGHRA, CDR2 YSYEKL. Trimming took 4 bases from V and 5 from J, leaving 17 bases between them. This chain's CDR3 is CASSPEQGIGYGYTF. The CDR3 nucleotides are TGCGCCAGCAGCCCTGAACAGGGCATCGGGTATGGCTACACCTTC.

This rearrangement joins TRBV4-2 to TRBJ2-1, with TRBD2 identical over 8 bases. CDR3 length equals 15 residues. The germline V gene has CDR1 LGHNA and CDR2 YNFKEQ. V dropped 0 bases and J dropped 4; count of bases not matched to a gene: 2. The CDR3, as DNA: TGTGCCAGCAGCCAAGAAGGGACTAGATACAATGAGCAGTTCTTC. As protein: CASSQEGTRYNEQFF.

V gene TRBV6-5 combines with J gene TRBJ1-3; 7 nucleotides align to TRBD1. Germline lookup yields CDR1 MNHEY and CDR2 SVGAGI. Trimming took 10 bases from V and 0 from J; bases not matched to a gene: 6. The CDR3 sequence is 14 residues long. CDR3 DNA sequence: TGTGCCACCCTGGACAGGCTCTCTGGAAACACCATATATTTT. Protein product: CATLDRLSGNTIYF.

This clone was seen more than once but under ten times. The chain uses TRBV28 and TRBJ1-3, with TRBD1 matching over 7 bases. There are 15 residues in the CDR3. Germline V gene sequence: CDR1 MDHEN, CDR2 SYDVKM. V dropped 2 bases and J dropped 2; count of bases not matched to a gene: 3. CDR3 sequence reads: CASSLTGTAGNTIYF. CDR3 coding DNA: TGTGCCAGCAGTTTAACCGGGACAGCTGGAAACACCATATATTTT.

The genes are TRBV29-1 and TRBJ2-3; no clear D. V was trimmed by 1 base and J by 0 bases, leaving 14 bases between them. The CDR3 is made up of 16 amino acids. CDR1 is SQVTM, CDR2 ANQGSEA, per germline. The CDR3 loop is CSVEGVRSLSTDTQYF. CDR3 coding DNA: TGCAGCGTTGAAGGGGTCAGGTCATTAAGCACAGATACGCAGTATTTT.

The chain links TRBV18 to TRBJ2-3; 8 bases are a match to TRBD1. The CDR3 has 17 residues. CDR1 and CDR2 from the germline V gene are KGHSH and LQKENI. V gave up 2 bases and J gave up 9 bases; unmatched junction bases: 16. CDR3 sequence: CASSPGLSRTGSGTQYF. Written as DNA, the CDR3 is TGTGCCAGCTCACCAGGACTCAGTAGGACAGGGAGTGGCACGCAGTATTTT.

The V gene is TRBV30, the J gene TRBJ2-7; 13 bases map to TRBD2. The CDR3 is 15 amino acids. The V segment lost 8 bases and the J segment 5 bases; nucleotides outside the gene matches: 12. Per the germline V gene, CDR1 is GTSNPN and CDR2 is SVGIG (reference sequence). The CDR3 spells CARGGTSGKGDEQYF. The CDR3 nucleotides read TGTGCCCGGGGGGGGACTAGCGGGAAGGGCGACGAGCAGTACTTC.

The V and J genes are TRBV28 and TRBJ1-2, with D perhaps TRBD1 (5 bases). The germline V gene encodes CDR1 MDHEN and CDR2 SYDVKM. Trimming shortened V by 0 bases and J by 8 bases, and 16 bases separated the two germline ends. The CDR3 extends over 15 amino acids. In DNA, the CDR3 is TGTGCCAGCAGTTTATGGGGAGGGGTAAAAGAAGGCTACACCTTC. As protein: CASSLWGGVKEGYTF.

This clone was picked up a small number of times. The CDR3 coding sequence is TGTGCCAGCAGTATTGGACTCACCTCCTACAATGAGCAGTTCTTC. The encoded protein is CASSIGLTSYNEQFF. The rearrangement uses TRBV11-3 and TRBJ2-1, with a possible D match to TRBD2 (5 bases). CDR1 SGHNT and CDR2 YENEEA come from the germline V gene. The ends were cut back, 6 bases at V and 0 bases at J, with 12 bases in the middle. CDR3 length equals 15 residues.

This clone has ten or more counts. Here the CDR3 reads CATSEGVPSGELFF. The CDR3 region has the DNA TGTGCCACCAGTGAAGGGGTCCCTTCCGGGGAGCTGTTTTTT. The chain couples TRBV24-1 to TRBJ2-2; a weak D match, TRBD1 (5 bases). This CDR3 contains 14 residues. Germline values: CDR1 KGHDR, CDR2 SFDVKD. Between the trimmed V and J ends, which lost 4 bases and 6 bases, there was a span of 11 bases.

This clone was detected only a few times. In nucleotides, the CDR3 is TGTGCCAGTAGTAAAGTTATGGTGACTATTCCCTACGAGCAGTACTTC. As protein: CASSKVMVTIPYEQYF. V and J are TRBV19 and TRBJ2-7; the D gene is possibly TRBD2 (5 bases). The germline V and J ends were trimmed by 4 bases and 2 bases, with 18 bases remaining between them. The germline V gene has CDR1 LNHDA and CDR2 SQIVND (reference sequence). This CDR3 contains 16 residues.

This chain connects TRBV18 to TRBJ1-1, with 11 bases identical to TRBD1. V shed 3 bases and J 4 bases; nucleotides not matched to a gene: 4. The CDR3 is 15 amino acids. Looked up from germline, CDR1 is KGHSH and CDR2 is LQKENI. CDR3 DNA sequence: TGTGCCAGCTCACCTGGACAGGGGGCCGGCACTGAAGCTTTCTTT. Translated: CASSPGQGAGTEAFF.

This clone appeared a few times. CDR3 protein: CASSYNQETQYF. CDR3 nucleotide sequence: TGTGCCAGCAGCTATAACCAAGAGACCCAGTACTTC. This chain connects TRBV28 to TRBJ2-5, with D hard to call. Trimming took 6 bases from V and 0 from J, leaving 5 bases between them. The CDR3 totals 12 residues. Per the germline V gene, CDR1 is MDHEN and CDR2 is SYDVKM.

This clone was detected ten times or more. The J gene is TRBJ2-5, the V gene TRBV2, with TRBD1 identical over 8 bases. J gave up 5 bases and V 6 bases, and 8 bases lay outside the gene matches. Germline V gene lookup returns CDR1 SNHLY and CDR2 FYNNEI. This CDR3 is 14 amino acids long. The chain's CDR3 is CASSPQGAWETQYF. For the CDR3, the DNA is TGTGCCAGCAGCCCCCAGGGGGCTTGGGAGACCCAGTACTTC. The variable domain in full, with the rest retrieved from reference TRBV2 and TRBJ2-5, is EPEVTQTPSHQVTQMGQEVILRCVPISNHLYFYWYRQILGQKVEFLVSFYNNEISEKSEIFDDQFSVERPDGSNFTLKIRSTKLEDSAMYFCASSPQGAWETQYFGPGTRLLVL.

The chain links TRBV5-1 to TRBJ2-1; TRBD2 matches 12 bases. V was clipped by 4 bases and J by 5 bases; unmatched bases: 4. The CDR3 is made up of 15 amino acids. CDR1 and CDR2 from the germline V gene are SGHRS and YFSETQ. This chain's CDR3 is CASSPGLAGNNEQFF. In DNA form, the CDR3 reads TGCGCCAGCAGCCCAGGACTAGCGGGAAACAATGAGCAGTTCTTC.

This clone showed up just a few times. Written as DNA, the CDR3 is TGTGCCAGCAGCGTAGCCCCAGAGAACACCGGGGAGCTGTTTTTT. Its protein product is CASSVAPENTGELFF. The rearrangement uses TRBV9 and TRBJ2-2, with D unclear. V gave up 0 bases and J gave up 1 base, with 7 bases separating them. Looked up from germline, CDR1 is SGDLS and CDR2 is YYNGEE. The length of the CDR3 is 15 residues.

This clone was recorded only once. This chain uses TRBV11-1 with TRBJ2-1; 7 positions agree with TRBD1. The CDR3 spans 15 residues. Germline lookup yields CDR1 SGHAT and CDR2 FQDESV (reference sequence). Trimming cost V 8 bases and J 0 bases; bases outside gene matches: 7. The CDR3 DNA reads TGTGCCAGCGGACAGGCCCTCAGCTCCTACAATGAGCAGTTCTTC. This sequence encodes CASGQALSSYNEQFF.

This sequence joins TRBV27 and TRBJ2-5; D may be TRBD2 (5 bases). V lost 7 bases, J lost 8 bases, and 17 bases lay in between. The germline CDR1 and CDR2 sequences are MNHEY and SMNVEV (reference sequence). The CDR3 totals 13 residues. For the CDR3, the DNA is TGTGCCAGCACTTGGGGTAGCGTCCTAACCCAGTACTTC. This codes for CASTWGSVLTQYF.

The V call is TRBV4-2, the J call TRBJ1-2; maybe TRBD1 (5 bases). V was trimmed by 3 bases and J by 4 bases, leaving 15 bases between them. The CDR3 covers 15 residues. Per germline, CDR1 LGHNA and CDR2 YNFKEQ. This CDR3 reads CASSQARRGSYGYTF. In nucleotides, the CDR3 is TGTGCCAGCAGCCAGGCTAGACGGGGGTCCTATGGCTACACCTTC.